This TCR beta chain was recovered during a study of cytomegalovirus exposure and HLA in healthy donors. Whole-study findings and limits: There were about 160 TCR beta chains listed as cytomegalovirus-associated.

About this clone: The antigen remains undetermined.

The PCR had 60 Vbeta and 13 Jbeta primers. Study processing details: Roughly 80 million unique TCR beta chains, about 12 million shared, were counted in a later analysis. Sequencing was performed with immunoSEQ multiplex PCR; in TCRdb, only in-frame clones are kept and a portion is missing. That table furnishes V, J and clone size, whereas the DNA furnished D and trimming. The table lists fewer than 250,000 clones, around 86% of them singletons. Germline CDR1 and CDR2: SGHRS and YFSETQ. Trimming removed 0 bases from V and 2 bases from J, with 12 bases in between. The CDR3 covers 16 residues. The chain links TRBV5-1 to TRBJ1-3; TRBD1 is a possible D gene (5 bases). The TCR originated in a woman between 50 and 59 years old in good health and CMV-seropositive. Sequencing input: PBMCs. CDR3 protein: CASSLGAGTTGNTIYF. As DNA, the CDR3 is TGCGCCAGCAGCTTGGGGGCAGGGACTACTGGAAACACCATATATTTT.